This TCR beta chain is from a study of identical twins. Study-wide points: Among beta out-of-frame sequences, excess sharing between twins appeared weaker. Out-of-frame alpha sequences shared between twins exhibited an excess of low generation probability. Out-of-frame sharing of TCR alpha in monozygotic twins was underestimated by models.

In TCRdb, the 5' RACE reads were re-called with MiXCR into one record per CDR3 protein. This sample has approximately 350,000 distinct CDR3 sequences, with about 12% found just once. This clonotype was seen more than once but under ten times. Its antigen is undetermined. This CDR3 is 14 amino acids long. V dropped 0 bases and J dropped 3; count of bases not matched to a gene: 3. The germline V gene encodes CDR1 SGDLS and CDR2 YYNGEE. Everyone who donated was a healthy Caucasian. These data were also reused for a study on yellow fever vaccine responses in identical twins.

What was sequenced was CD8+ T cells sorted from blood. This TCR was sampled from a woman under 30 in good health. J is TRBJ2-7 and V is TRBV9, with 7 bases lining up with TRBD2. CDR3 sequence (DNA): TGTGCCAGCAGCGTAGGCGGGAGTTTCTACGAGCAGTACTTC. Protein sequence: CASSVGGSFYEQYF.